This T cell receptor (beta chain) is from a study of memory CD4+ T cells and cytomegalovirus serostatus (dated by TCRdb to the late 2010s). Concerning the study at large: The cohort comprised about 35 healthy Belgian adults, 9 CMV seropositive and about 24 CMV seronegative. The study sequenced CD4+ memory TCRbeta repertoires of a Belgian cohort with known cytomegalovirus serostatus to replicate a published TCR-based CMV serostatus classifier. Broad study findings and their caveats: Results were interpreted as suggesting that the CMV-associated TCR signature is largely present in the CD4+ memory repertoire. Among the 150 to 200 previously reported CMV-associated TCRbeta sequences, some 70 showed up in the CD4+ memory repertoires, with each one found in between one and five individuals. CMV serostatus prediction reached a median bootstrapped AUC of about 0.96 with the original framework and about 0.93 with a US-trained random forest. Only CD4+CD45RO+ memory cells were sequenced, unlike the original study, which covered naive and memory CD4+ and CD8+ populations. On the Belgian cohort, the classifier based on the original framework reached a median bootstrapped AUC of 0.95, with a 95% CI of 0.76-1.00.

A FACSAria II was used to sort memory CD4+ T cells, defined as single viable CD3+CD4+CD8-CD45RO+ cells. To determine CMV serostatus, a Roche Elecsys assay was used that detects serum IgG against CMV pp150, pp28, p38 and p52. After the samples were thawed, total CD4+ T cells were enriched through positive selection using CD4 magnetic microbeads. The samples came from a different study that was designed specifically to examine the CD4+ T cell memory repertoire. Peripheral blood mononuclear cells were isolated and cryopreserved following standard operating procedures; serum was stored at -80 °C. The staining relied on CD3-PerCP (BW264/56), CD4-APC (RPA-T4), CD45RO-PE (UCHT1) and CD8-Pacific Orange (3B5) antibodies, and Sytox blue was used to exclude non-viable cells. As for this clone: Its antigen is currently not known. No base-level quality is on record; no much larger clone is a single base apart.

V ends up 2 bases short and J 11 bases short, with an unmatched junction base count of 14. Taken from the germline V gene, the CDR1 and CDR2 loops are SGHDN and FVKESK. The CDR3 numbers 16 residues from cysteine through phenylalanine. Only CDR3 DNA is held: 48 bases, read in frame from base 1. Genomic DNA was extracted from sorted cells with the Quick-DNA Microprep Kit. Amplification of TCRbeta DNA was done with the immunoSEQ hsTCRbeta kit, following the protocol from the manufacturer. An Illumina MiSeq instrument was used to sequence the TCRbeta libraries. The study's processing was this. Removing out-of-frame sequences left roughly 2.4 million distinct TCRbeta sequences, an average of about 70,000 per individual. Each individual was scored according to the count of roughly 170 previously reported CMV-associated TCRbeta sequences and the total productive distinct TCRbeta count. A beta-binomial model was reimplemented in Python, and random forests from scikit-learn, run with default parameters, were trained on data from the US cohort. Classifier performance on the Belgian cohort was summarized as median AUC with percentile confidence intervals calculated over 10,000 bootstrap iterations. In its TCRdb copy, this immuneACCESS table keeps in-frame sequences only and misses some clones. Where compared with another copy, unresolved V genes explain less than half of these, and the others have no known cause. The D gene and trimming were derived from the DNA, and the V and J assignments and clone size from that table. The sample yields about 100,000 clones; 80% were counted once. 3.6% of the sample belongs to the ten largest clones.

The rearranged segments are TRBV14 and TRBJ1-2; TRBD1 lines up with 10 middle nucleotides. Sample: memory CD4+ T cells from blood. This TCR was sampled from an adult in good health and CMV-seropositive. The sequenced DNA is TGTGCCAGCAGCCAAACTACAGCGCGGGACAGGGGCAAATACACCTTC. Protein translation: CASSQTTARDRGKYTF.